Here is one T cell receptor (beta chain) with its context. This sample stems from a study of blood T cell repertoires in COVID-19. Study at large: Collection of acute and convalescent COVID-19 samples took place in the United States, Italy and Spain. PBMCs, B-cell-depleted T cells, or T cells were the source of the cDNA or gDNA that made up the material.

Germline V gene data show CDR1 as SGHRS and CDR2 as YFSETQ. CDR3 length equals 14 residues. Trimming removed 3 bases from V and 6 bases from J; junction bases left unmatched: 4. Original analysis: Amplification from reference gene primers served as the basis for estimated nucleated cell counts. The table came from immunoSEQ multiplex PCR; TCRdb's copy has only in-frame clones and leaves some out. The DNA was the basis for D and trimming; V, J and clone size are from that table. The data hold 95,000 to 150,000 clones, with roughly 75% observed a single time. This TCR was recovered from a man aged 60 to 75 with active or convalescent COVID-19. The genes are TRBV5-1 and TRBJ2-3; TRBD1 matches 10 bases. The sample consisted of peripheral blood. CDR3 region: CASSSPGQGDTQYF. CDR3 sequence (DNA): TGCGCCAGCAGCTCCCCGGGACAGGGGGATACGCAGTATTTT.